Listed below are T cell receptor beta chains from one sample, sequenced in a study of blood T cell repertoires in COVID-19. Method: immunoSEQ multiplex PCR; TCRdb's copy keeps in-frame clones and lacks some. In the table there are about 46,000 clones, about 87% of which are singletons. Sequencing was carried out using peripheral blood. Receptor source: a human donor in a cohort sampled during active COVID-19. The CDR3 runs from the conserved cysteine through the conserved F or W. A D gene is named only where the DNA matches it firmly. Size tells how often a clone was seen (once, few, many) or the class of an expanded clone, and some rows leave it out.

D gene	clone size	J gene	V gene	CDR3 protein	CDR3 DNA
TRBD2	.	TRBJ2-7	TRBV9	CASAEGLAESYEQYF	TGTGCCAGCGCGGAGGGACTAGCGGAATCCTACGAGCAGTACTTC
TRBD1	.	TRBJ2-7	TRBV5-8	CASSSRGGQGYEQYF	TGTGCCAGCAGTTCTCGCGGGGGACAGGGGTACGAGCAGTACTTC
TRBD2	.	TRBJ2-3	TRBV29-1	CSELASGKTDTQYF	TGCAGCGAGCTAGCTAGCGGGAAAACAGATACGCAGTATTTT
.	.	TRBJ2-7	TRBV7-2	CASSDPSGKTYEQYF	TGTGCCAGCAGCGACCCCTCCGGGAAAACCTACGAGCAGTACTTC
TRBD2	.	TRBJ2-7	TRBV2	CASSHPTSGNYEQYF	TGTGCCAGCAGCCACCCTACTAGCGGCAACTACGAGCAGTACTTC
TRBD2	.	TRBJ2-1	TRBV10-2	CASGTSGSNEQFF	TGCGCCAGCGGAACTAGCGGGAGTAATGAGCAGTTCTTC
.	.	TRBJ2-3	TRBV27	CASSFGSASTDTQYF	TGTGCCAGCAGTTTTGGGAGCGCAAGCACAGATACGCAGTATTTT
TRBD2	.	TRBJ2-7	TRBV2	CASAGRESYEQYF	TGTGCCAGCGCTGGGAGGGAATCCTACGAGCAGTACTTC
.	few	TRBJ2-6	TRBV4-2	CASSQNGERGGANVLTF	TGTGCCAGCAGCCAAAATGGGGAGCGCGGTGGGGCCAACGTCCTGACTTTC
.	.	TRBJ2-7	TRBV3-1/TRBV3-2	CASSPKRVSYEQYF	TGTGCCAGCAGCCCTAAGCGGGTGTCCTACGAGCAGTACTTC
TRBD1	.	TRBJ1-2	TRBV2	CASSELPTGQGFRPNYGYTF	TGTGCCAGCAGTGAACTGCCGACGGGACAGGGGTTCCGGCCAAACTATGGCTACACCTTC
.	once	TRBJ2-7	TRBV6-5	CASTRLEGPSYEQYF	TGTGCCAGCACCCGATTGGAGGGACCCTCCTACGAGCAGTACTTC
TRBD2	.	TRBJ2-1	TRBV6-2/TRBV6-3	CASSERLAGGFREQFF	TGTGCCAGCAGCGAGAGATTAGCGGGAGGTTTTAGGGAGCAGTTCTTC
.	.	TRBJ2-3	TRBV9	CASSVVSGSTDTQYF	TGTGCCAGCAGCGTAGTGAGCGGTAGCACAGATACGCAGTATTTT
.	.	TRBJ2-7	TRBV10-3	CAISPLSGLGTYEQYF	TGTGCCATCAGCCCTTTAAGCGGGCTAGGGACCTACGAGCAGTACTTC
TRBD1	.	TRBJ2-1	TRBV10-3	CAISGQGGAYNEQFF	TGTGCCATCAGCGGACAGGGTGGGGCCTACAATGAGCAGTTCTTC
.	.	TRBJ1-6	TRBV19	CASSMNRGNSPLHF	TGTGCCAGTAGTATGAATAGGGGTAATTCACCCCTCCACTTT
TRBD2	.	TRBJ2-3	TRBV2	CASRSREAGGTDTQYF	TGTGCCAGCAGATCAAGGGAAGCGGGGGGCACAGATACGCAGTATTTT
TRBD1	once	TRBJ1-2	TRBV4-1	CASSQATGNGYTF	TGCGCCAGCAGCCAGGCGACAGGGAACGGCTACACCTTC
.	once	TRBJ2-1	TRBV6-5	CASRPSGTYNEQFF	TGTGCCAGCAGACCTTCGGGGACCTACAATGAGCAGTTCTTC
TRBD2	.	TRBJ2-7	TRBV27	CASSHLAGGKGEQYF	TGTGCCAGCAGTCACCTAGCGGGAGGGAAAGGGGAGCAGTACTTC
TRBD2	.	TRBJ2-3	TRBV5-6	CASSLWLAGPHTGDTQYF	TGTGCCAGCAGCTTGTGGCTAGCGGGACCCCACACCGGAGATACGCAGTATTTT
.	.	TRBJ1-3	TRBV7-2	CASSLETGPGNTIYF	TGTGCCAGCAGCTTAGAGACAGGTCCTGGAAACACCATATATTTT
.	.	TRBJ2-3	TRBV3-1/TRBV3-2	CASSEPPGDTQCF	TGTGCCAGCAGCGAGCCCCCAGGGGATACGCAGTGTTTT
.	once	TRBJ2-7	TRBV7-2	CASSSTGRAGEQYF	TGTGCCAGCAGCTCCACAGGTCGGGCCGGGGAGCAGTACTTC
.	.	TRBJ1-1	TRBV3-1/TRBV3-2	CASSQVGGEEAFF	TGTGCCAGCAGCCAAGTTGGAGGAGAAGAAGCTTTCTTT
.	.	TRBJ1-5	TRBV7-2	CASSAQGPYSNQPQHF	TGTGCCAGCAGCGCACAGGGTCCTTATAGCAATCAGCCCCAGCATTTT
.	.	TRBJ1-4	TRBV25-1	CASSEGGDAVNEKLFF	TGTGCCAGCAGTGAAGGGGGGGATGCGGTGAATGAAAAACTGTTTTTT
TRBD1	.	TRBJ1-6	TRBV7-9	CASSLVWQGDGSPLHF	TGTGCCAGCAGCTTAGTCTGGCAGGGGGATGGTTCACCCCTCCACTTT
.	once	TRBJ1-3	TRBV7-9	CASRGANSGNTIYF	TGTGCCAGCAGGGGGGCGAACTCTGGAAACACCATATATTTT
.	.	TRBJ2-7	TRBV6-5	CASSPTGWEQYF	TGTGCCAGCAGTCCCACAGGGTGGGAGCAGTACTTC
TRBD2	.	TRBJ2-3	TRBV24-1	CATSEREGNTDTQYF	TGTGCCACCAGTGAGCGGGAGGGCAACACAGATACGCAGTATTTT
TRBD2	.	TRBJ2-1	TRBV24-1	CATSDSPSGRAGEQFF	TGTGCCACCAGTGATTCGCCTAGCGGGAGAGCGGGTGAGCAGTTCTTC
.	.	TRBJ2-5	TRBV5-1	CASSYPSEGNQETQYF	TGCGCCAGCAGCTACCCTAGCGAGGGTAACCAAGAGACCCAGTACTTC
.	.	TRBJ2-7	TRBV15	CATSVRISYEQYF	TGTGCCACCAGCGTCAGAATCTCCTACGAGCAGTACTTC
TRBD1	once	TRBJ1-2	TRBV29-1	CSVDDRGRGYTF	TGCAGCGTTGATGACAGGGGTCGTGGCTACACCTTC
TRBD2	.	TRBJ2-1	TRBV27	CASSGKAGGPVYEQFF	TGTGCCAGCAGTGGTAAAGCGGGAGGGCCTGTATATGAGCAGTTCTTC
.	.	TRBJ2-7	TRBV27	CASSLSVLLTYEQYF	TGTGCCAGCAGTTTATCCGTCTTACTAACCTACGAGCAGTACTTC
TRBD2	.	TRBJ2-7	TRBV7-2	CASSPLRLAGNYEQYF	TGTGCCAGCAGCCCACTCCGACTAGCGGGGAACTACGAGCAGTACTTC
TRBD2	.	TRBJ2-3	TRBV5-4	CASSPGAGGRSDTQYF	TGTGCCAGCAGCCCGGGGGCGGGGGGGAGGTCAGATACGCAGTATTTT
TRBD2	.	TRBJ2-1	TRBV10-3	CATDAGGPYNEQFF	TGTGCCACCGACGCGGGAGGACCCTACAATGAGCAGTTCTTC
TRBD1	.	TRBJ1-5	TRBV28	CASSPGTGLNQPQHF	TGTGCCAGCAGCCCGGGGACAGGATTAAATCAGCCCCAGCATTTT
.	.	TRBJ1-2	TRBV18	CASSPGADYGYTF	TGTGCCAGCTCACCAGGGGCGGACTATGGCTACACCTTC
TRBD2	few	TRBJ2-7	TRBV4-2	CASSEEGTSAYEQYF	TGTGCCAGCAGCGAAGAGGGGACTAGCGCCTACGAGCAGTACTTC
TRBD2	.	TRBJ2-1	TRBV7-9	CASSLTERERVGNEQFF	TGTGCCAGCAGCCTCACGGAGCGGGAGAGGGTTGGTAATGAGCAGTTCTTC
.	.	TRBJ2-1	TRBV9	CASSVLGGNEQFF	TGTGCCAGCAGCGTCCTCGGGGGCAATGAGCAGTTCTTC
TRBD1	.	TRBJ1-2	TRBV29-1	CSGGTGGYGYTF	TGCAGCGGGGGGACAGGGGGCTATGGCTACACCTTC
.	.	TRBJ2-7	TRBV28	CASSPLRSPYEQYF	TGTGCCAGCAGTCCCCTTAGATCTCCCTACGAGCAGTACTTC
.	.	TRBJ1-2	TRBV6-5	CASINIMGTNYGYTF	TGTGCCAGCATCAATATCATGGGCACTAACTATGGCTACACCTTC
TRBD1	.	TRBJ2-3	TRBV18	CASSLGTGLVDTQYF	TGTGCCAGCTCACTGGGGACAGGCCTTGTGGATACGCAGTATTTT
TRBD1	once	TRBJ2-6	TRBV6-5	CASGDSSGANVLTF	TGTGCCAGCGGGGACAGCTCGGGGGCCAACGTCCTGACTTTC
.	few	TRBJ1-1	TRBV7-3	CASSSQGNTEAFF	TGTGCCAGCAGCAGCCAGGGAAACACTGAAGCTTTCTTT
.	.	TRBJ2-5	TRBV5-6	CASSSGRQETQYF	TGTGCCAGCAGCAGCGGACGCCAAGAGACCCAGTACTTC